The 14 T cell receptor beta chains in this list originate from one sample, sequenced in a study of shared clonotypes between healthy human individuals. Assay: immunoSEQ multiplex PCR; the TCRdb copy retains only in-frame clones and omits some. Found here are some 800,000 clones, 80% to 95% of them singletons; the top ten hold 24%. CD45RO-negative, CCR7-selected cells formed the naive CD8 fraction, which excluded terminally differentiated effector memory CD45RA+ cells. Material for sequencing was naive CD8+ T cells sorted from blood. The receptors shown here come from a man aged 25-45 years in good health.

The rearrangement joins TRBV19 to TRBJ2-7, with TRBD2 as a possible D gene (6 bases). With 3 bases removed from V and 6 bases from J, the gap between germline ends came to 21 bases. The germline CDR1 and CDR2 sequences are LNHDA and SQIVND (reference sequence). The CDR3 spans 16 residues. In nucleotides, the CDR3 is TGTGCCAGTAGTATCGGGGACCGACTAGGAGGCGGCGAGCAGTACTTC. This translates into CASSIGDRLGGGEQYF.

The rearrangement uses TRBV2 and TRBJ2-3; 11 bases are shared with TRBD2. This CDR3 is built from 18 residues. Trimming took 3 bases from V and 1 from J; bases not matched to a gene: 9. Germline CDR1 reads SNHLY; CDR2 reads FYNNEI. CDR3 residues: CASSELLAGEWGTDTQYF. The CDR3 DNA reads as TGTGCCAGCAGTGAGTTACTAGCGGGAGAGTGGGGCACAGATACGCAGTATTTT.

CDR3 sequence: CSVVRRDRASYEQYF. The DNA for the CDR3 is TGCAGCGTTGTTAGACGGGACAGGGCGTCCTACGAGCAGTACTTC. J is TRBJ2-7 and V is TRBV29-1, with TRBD1 identical over 9 bases. Germline V gene lookup returns CDR1 SQVTM and CDR2 ANQGSEA. V was clipped by 4 bases and J by 1 base; unmatched bases: 8. CDR3 length equals 15 residues.

This clone was counted a single time. J is TRBJ2-1 and V is TRBV29-1, with D hard to call. The CDR3 totals 15 residues. Deletions cut 0 bases from V and 8 bases from J, with 17 bases between. Germline V lookup: CDR1 SQVTM, CDR2 ANQGSEA. The CDR3 here is CSVEDLLFKSHEQFF. CDR3 coding DNA: TGCAGCGTTGAAGACCTCCTTTTTAAGAGCCATGAGCAGTTCTTC.

The chain links TRBV5-4 to TRBJ2-1; 7 bases map to TRBD2. CDR1 is SGHNT, CDR2 YYREEE, per germline (reference sequence). V shed 0 bases, J shed 5 bases, and the junction held 5 bases outside the gene matches. The CDR3 is made up of 15 amino acids. Written as DNA, the CDR3 is TGTGCCAGCAGCTTGGCTAGCGGACTAGACAATGAGCAGTTCTTC. The encoded protein is CASSLASGLDNEQFF.

The V gene is TRBV7-9, the J gene TRBJ1-1, with D possibly TRBD1 on 5 matching bases. CDR3 length: 12 amino acids. The germline gives CDR1 SEHNR, CDR2 FQNEAQ (reference sequence). For the CDR3, the DNA is TGTGCGACCAGGGCGATGAACACTGAAGCTTTCTTT. Translating it yields CATRAMNTEAFF.

This clone was detected a few times. Other nucleotide sequences from this sample produce the same CDR3. This sequence joins TRBV27 and TRBJ2-7; 7 bases map to TRBD2. Trimming cost V 3 bases and J 6 bases; bases outside gene matches: 5. Germline V CDR1 and CDR2: MNHEY, SMNVEV (reference sequence). The CDR3 loop spans 13 amino acids. The CDR3 nucleotides read TGTGCCAGCAGTTTCCCTGGGAGGGGCGAGCAGTACTTC. It specifies CASSFPGRGEQYF.

This chain joins TRBV2 and TRBJ2-2; D is unclear. V lost 7 bases and J 6 bases, leaving 18 bases between the germline ends. The CDR3 contains 15 residues. CDR1 is SNHLY and CDR2 is FYNNEI in the germline V gene. The CDR3 DNA sequence: TGTGCCAGCAATCCCCAAAGTCCCGGCGCCGGGGAGCTGTTTTTT. Amino acids: CASNPQSPGAGELFF.

The gene calls are TRBV7-9 and TRBJ1-2; D perhaps matches TRBD1 (5 bases). V lost 6 bases and J 4 bases, leaving 15 bases between the germline ends. This CDR3 contains 14 residues. The germline gives CDR1 SEHNR, CDR2 FQNEAQ (reference sequence). CDR3 protein: CASRSAGGLYGYTF. DNA of the CDR3: TGTGCCAGCAGGTCCGCGGGGGGACTCTATGGCTACACCTTC.

In the case of this clone: The same CDR3 can be traced to other DNA sequences in this sample. The chain carries TRBV19 and TRBJ2-7; D is unresolved. V was shortened by 0 bases and J by 1 base, with 7 bases between the two germline ends. CDR1 is LNHDA, CDR2 SQIVND, per germline (reference sequence). The CDR3 runs 14 residues. The CDR3 DNA follows: TGTGCCAGTAGTATAGATCCAGGATCCTACGAGCAGTACTTC. It codes for CASSIDPGSYEQYF.

This chain uses TRBV27 with TRBJ2-7; tentatively, D is TRBD1 (6 bases). The germline V gene has CDR1 MNHEY and CDR2 SMNVEV (reference sequence). This CDR3 is 15 amino acids long. The V end lost 4 bases, the J end lost 0 bases, and 13 bases lay between the germline ends. The CDR3 coding sequence is TGTGCCAGCAGTTCCCTCGGACAGATCTCCTACGAGCAGTACTTC. Protein product: CASSSLGQISYEQYF.

This clone was seen just once. This rearrangement joins TRBV4-1 to TRBJ2-1; a weak D match, TRBD1 (6 bases). This CDR3 contains 16 residues. Germline CDR1 reads MGHRA; CDR2 reads YSYEKL. Trimming removed 3 bases from V and 6 bases from J, with 18 bases in between. Here the CDR3 reads CASSQPWGHPSNEQFF. DNA of the CDR3: TGCGCCAGCAGCCAGCCATGGGGGCACCCTAGCAATGAGCAGTTCTTC.

A single count supports this clone. The chain couples TRBV27 to TRBJ2-7; weak D call: TRBD2 (6 bases). Germline V lookup: CDR1 MNHEY, CDR2 SMNVEV (reference sequence). The V end lost 4 bases, the J end lost 4 bases, and 14 bases lay between the germline ends. This CDR3 has 14 amino acids. CDR3 residues: CASSSGFGGYEQYF. DNA of the CDR3: TGTGCCAGCAGTTCTGGATTTGGAGGGTACGAGCAGTACTTC.

The rearrangement joins TRBV7-3 to TRBJ2-1; 13 positions agree with TRBD2. Germline trimming cut 5 bases from V and 7 bases from J; bases unmatched to any gene: 8. This CDR3 region has 16 residues. Per the germline V gene, CDR1 is SGHTA and CDR2 is FQGTGA. The CDR3 here is CASSLIGTSGKNEQFF. In nucleotides, the CDR3 is TGTGCCAGCAGCCTTATCGGGACTAGCGGGAAGAATGAGCAGTTCTTC.